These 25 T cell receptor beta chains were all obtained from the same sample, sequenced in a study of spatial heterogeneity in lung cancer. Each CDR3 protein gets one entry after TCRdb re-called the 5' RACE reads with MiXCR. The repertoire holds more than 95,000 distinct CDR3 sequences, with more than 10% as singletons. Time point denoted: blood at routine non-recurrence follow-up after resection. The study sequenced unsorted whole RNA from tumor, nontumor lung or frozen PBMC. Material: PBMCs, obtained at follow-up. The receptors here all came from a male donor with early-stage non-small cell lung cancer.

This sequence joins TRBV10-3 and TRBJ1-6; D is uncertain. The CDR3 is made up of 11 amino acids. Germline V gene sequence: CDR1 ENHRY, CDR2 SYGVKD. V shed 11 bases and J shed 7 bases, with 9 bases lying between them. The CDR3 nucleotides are TGTGCCCACGGGGAAAATTCACCCCTCCACTTT. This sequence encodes CAHGENSPLHF.

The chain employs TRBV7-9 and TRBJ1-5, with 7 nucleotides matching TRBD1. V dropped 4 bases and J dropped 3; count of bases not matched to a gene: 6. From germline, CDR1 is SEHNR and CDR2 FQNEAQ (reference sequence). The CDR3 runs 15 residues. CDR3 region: CASSSGQSHNQPQHF. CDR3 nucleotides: TGTGCCAGCAGCTCGGGACAGTCCCACAATCAGCCCCAGCATTTT.

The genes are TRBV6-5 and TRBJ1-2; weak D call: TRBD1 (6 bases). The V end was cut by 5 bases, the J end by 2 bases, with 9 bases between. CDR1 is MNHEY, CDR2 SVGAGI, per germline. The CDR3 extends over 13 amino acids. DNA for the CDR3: TGTGCCAGCAGTCGGACAGAAAACTATGGCTACACCTTC. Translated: CASSRTENYGYTF.

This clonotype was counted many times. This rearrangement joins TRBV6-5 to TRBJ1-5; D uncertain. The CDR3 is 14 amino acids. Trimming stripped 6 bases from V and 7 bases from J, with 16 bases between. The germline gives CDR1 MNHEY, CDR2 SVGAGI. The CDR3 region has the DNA TGTGCCAGCAGAACCGGCAGTGGATCCCAGCCCCAGCATTTT. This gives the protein CASRTGSGSQPQHF.

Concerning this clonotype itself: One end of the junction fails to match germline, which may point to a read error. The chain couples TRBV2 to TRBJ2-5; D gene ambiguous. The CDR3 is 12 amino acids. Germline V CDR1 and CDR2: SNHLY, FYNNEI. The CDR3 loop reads CASSEWQGTQYF. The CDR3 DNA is TGTGCCAGCAGTGAATGGCAAGGGACCCAGTACTTC.

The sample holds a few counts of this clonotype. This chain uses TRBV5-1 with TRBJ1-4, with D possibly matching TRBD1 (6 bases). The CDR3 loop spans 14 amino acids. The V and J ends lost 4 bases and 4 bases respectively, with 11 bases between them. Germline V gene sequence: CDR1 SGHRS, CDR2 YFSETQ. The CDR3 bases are TGCGCCAGCAGCCCCGGACAGTTTAATGAAAAACTGTTTTTT. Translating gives CASSPGQFNEKLFF.

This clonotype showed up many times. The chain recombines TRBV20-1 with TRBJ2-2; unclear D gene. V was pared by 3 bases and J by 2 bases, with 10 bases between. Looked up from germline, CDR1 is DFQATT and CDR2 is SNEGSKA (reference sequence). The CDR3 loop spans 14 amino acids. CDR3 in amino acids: CSASRQRNTGELFF. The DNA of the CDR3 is TGCAGTGCTAGTCGCCAGCGCAACACCGGGGAGCTGTTTTTT.

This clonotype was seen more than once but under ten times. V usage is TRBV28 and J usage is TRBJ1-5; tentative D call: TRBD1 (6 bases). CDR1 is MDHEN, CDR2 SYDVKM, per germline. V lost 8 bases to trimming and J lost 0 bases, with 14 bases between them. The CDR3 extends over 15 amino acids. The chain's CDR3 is CASADGQSSNQPQHF. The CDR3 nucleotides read TGTGCCAGCGCGGATGGACAGTCTAGCAATCAGCCCCAGCATTTT.

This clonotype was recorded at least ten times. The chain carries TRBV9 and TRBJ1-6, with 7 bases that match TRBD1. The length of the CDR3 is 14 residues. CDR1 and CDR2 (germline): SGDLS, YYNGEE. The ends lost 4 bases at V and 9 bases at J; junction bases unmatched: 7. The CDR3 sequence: CASSPLGTASPLHF. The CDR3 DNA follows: TGTGCCAGCAGCCCCCTCGGGACAGCTTCACCCCTCCACTTT.

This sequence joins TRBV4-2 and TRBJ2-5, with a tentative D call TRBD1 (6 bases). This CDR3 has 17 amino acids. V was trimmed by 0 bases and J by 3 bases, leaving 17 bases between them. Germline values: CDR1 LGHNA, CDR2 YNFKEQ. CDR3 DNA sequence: TGTGCCAGCAGCCAAGAGGTAGTCGGGGACACAGAAGAGACCCAGTACTTC. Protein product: CASSQEVVGDTEETQYF.

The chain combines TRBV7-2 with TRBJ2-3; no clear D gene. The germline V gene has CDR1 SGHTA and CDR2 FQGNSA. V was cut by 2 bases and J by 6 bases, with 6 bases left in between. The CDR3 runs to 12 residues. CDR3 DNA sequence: TGTGCCAGCAGCTTACTGAGGGATACGCAGTATTTT. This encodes CASSLLRDTQYF.

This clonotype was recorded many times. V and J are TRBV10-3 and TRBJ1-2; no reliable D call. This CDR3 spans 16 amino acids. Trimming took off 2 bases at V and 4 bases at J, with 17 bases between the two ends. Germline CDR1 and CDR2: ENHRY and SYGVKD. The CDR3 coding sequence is TGTGCCATCAGTGAGCTCTTCCCAAAGGGTACCTATGGCTACACCTTC. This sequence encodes CAISELFPKGTYGYTF.

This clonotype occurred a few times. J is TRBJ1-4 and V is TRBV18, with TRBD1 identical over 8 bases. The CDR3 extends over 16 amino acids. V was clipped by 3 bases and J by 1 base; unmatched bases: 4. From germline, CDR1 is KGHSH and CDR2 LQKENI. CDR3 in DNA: TGTGCCAGCTCACCGAGAGGACAGGGAACTAATGAAAAACTGTTTTTT. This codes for CASSPRGQGTNEKLFF.

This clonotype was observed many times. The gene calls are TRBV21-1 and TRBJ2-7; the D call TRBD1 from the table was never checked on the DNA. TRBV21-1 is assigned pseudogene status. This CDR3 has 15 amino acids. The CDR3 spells CASSGSTGLRYEQYF. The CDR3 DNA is TGTGCCAGCAGCGGCTCGACAGGGTTGCGATACGAGCAGTACTTC.

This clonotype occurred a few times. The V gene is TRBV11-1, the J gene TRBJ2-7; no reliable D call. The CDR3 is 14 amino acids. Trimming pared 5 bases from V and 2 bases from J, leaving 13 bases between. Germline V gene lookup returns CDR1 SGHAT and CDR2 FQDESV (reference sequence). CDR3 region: CASSRRRPPYEQYF. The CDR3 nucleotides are TGTGCCAGCAGCCGGCGACGTCCCCCCTACGAGCAGTACTTC.

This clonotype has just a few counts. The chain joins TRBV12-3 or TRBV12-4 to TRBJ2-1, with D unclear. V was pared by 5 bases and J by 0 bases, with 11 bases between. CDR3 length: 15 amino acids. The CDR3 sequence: CASSMNRLSYNEQFF. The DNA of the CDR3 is TGTGCCAGCAGTATGAACAGACTCTCCTACAATGAGCAGTTCTTC.

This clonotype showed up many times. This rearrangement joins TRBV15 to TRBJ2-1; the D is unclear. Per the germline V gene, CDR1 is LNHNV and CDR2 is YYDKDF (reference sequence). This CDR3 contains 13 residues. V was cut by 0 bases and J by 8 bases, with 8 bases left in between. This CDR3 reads CATSRDKLDEQFF. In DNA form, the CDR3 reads TGTGCCACCAGCAGAGATAAGCTGGATGAGCAGTTCTTC.

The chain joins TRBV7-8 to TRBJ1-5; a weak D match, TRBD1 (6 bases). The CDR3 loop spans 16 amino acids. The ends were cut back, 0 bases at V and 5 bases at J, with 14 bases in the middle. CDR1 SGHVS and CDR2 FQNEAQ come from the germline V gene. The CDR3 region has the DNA TGTGCCAGCAGCTTAGCGACCGGAGGGGGTGATCAGCCCCAGCATTTT. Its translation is CASSLATGGGDQPQHF.

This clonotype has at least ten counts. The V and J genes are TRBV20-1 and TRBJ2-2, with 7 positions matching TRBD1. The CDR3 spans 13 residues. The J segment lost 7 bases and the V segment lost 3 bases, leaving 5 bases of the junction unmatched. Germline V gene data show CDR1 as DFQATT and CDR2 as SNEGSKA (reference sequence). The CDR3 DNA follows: TGCAGTGCTAGCCGACAGGGCGGCGGGGAGCTGTTTTTT. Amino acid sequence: CSASRQGGGELFF.

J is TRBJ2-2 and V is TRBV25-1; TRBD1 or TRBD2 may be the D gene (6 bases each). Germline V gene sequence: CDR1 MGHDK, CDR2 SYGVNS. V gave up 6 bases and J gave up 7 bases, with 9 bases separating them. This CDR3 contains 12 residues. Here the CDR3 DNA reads TGTGCCAGCAGGGGGGGACACGGGGAGCTGTTTTTT. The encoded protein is CASRGGHGELFF.

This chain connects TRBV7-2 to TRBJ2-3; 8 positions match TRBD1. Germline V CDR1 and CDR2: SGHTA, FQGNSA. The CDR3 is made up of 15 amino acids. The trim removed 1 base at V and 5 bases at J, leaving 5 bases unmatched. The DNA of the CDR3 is TGTGCCAGCAGCTTAGGACAGGGGTGGATAGATACGCAGTATTTT. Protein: CASSLGQGWIDTQYF.

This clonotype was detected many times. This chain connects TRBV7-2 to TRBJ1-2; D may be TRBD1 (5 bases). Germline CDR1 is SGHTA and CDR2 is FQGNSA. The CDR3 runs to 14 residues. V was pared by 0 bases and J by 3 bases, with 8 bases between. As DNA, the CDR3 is TGTGCCAGCAGCTTAGCGGACACGGACTATGGCTACACCTTC. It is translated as CASSLADTDYGYTF.

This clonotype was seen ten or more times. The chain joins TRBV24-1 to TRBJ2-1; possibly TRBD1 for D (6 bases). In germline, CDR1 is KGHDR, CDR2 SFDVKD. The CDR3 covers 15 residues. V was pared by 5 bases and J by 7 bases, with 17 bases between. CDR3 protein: CATSAVGRGGNEQFF. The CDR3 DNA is TGTGCCACCAGTGCGGTGGGCAGGGGTGGGAATGAGCAGTTCTTC.

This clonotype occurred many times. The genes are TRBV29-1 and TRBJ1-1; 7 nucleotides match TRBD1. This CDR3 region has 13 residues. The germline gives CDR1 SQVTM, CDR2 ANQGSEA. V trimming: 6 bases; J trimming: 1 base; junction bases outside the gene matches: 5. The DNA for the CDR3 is TGCAGCGTCCGGACAGGAGCGAACACTGAAGCTTTCTTT. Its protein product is CSVRTGANTEAFF.

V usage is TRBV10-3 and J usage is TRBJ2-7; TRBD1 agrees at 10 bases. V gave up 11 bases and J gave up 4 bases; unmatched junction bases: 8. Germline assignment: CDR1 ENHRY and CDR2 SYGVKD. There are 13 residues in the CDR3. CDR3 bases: TGTGCCTCGACGTGGGACAGGGGTTACGAGCAGTACTTC. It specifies CASTWDRGYEQYF.